Shown below are 9 T cell receptor beta chains from a single sample sequenced in a study of T cells in Graves' hyperthyroidism and ophthalmopathy. Amplification yielded TCR beta CDR3 regions, with RNA transcripts as the source. TCR CDR3 underwent first-round RT-PCR with the HTBI primer set. TCRdb analysed the multiplex PCR reads with MiXCR anew, one entry per CDR3 protein. The data contain 500,000 to 750,000 distinct CDR3 sequences, around 14% of them singletons. The sequencing input was blood. Receptors originate from a woman in her thirties with Graves' hyperthyroidism.

This clonotype has at least ten counts. The chain uses TRBV18 and TRBJ2-5; perhaps D is TRBD1 or TRBD2 (5 bases each). Germline CDR1 KGHSH, CDR2 LQKENI. This CDR3 is 15 amino acids long. With 7 bases removed from V and 4 bases from J, the gap between germline ends came to 19 bases. The DNA of the CDR3 is TGTGCCAGCTACGACCGACAGCGGCGGGCAGAGACCCAGTACTTC. It translates to CASYDRQRRAETQYF.

The chain links TRBV7-9 to TRBJ1-2, with TRBD1 identical over 7 bases. Trimming took 7 bases from V and 3 from J; bases not matched to a gene: 11. The germline V gene encodes CDR1 SEHNR and CDR2 FQNEAQ (reference sequence). The CDR3 spans 15 residues. The CDR3 DNA reads as TGTGCCAGCACCCCCCCGGGACAGAGATACTATGGCTACACCTTC. It encodes CASTPPGQRYYGYTF.

There are many counts of this clonotype. V usage is TRBV20-1 and J usage is TRBJ2-1; 12 positions match TRBD2. Germline CDR1 reads DFQATT; CDR2 reads SNEGSKA (reference sequence). The junction had 11 bases not matched to a gene; V was cut back by 3 bases and J by 5 bases. The CDR3 totals 17 residues. Here the CDR3 DNA reads TGCAGTGCTAGGAAAACTAGCGGGAGGACAATTGACAATGAGCAGTTCTTC. Translated: CSARKTSGRTIDNEQFF.

This clonotype was seen a single time. V and J are TRBV9 and TRBJ2-3; D gene unclear. V was trimmed by 0 bases and J by 4 bases, leaving 12 bases between them. Germline CDR1 and CDR2: SGDLS and YYNGEE. The CDR3 length is 15 residues. The chain's CDR3 is CASSVGGVVADTQYF. The DNA for the CDR3 is TGTGCCAGCAGCGTAGGAGGAGTTGTAGCAGATACGCAGTATTTT.

The chain is built from TRBV10-3 and TRBJ2-7; D unresolved. V was pared by 0 bases and J by 2 bases, with 14 bases between. The CDR3 sequence is 16 residues long. The V gene's germline CDR1 is ENHRY and CDR2 SYGVKD. The CDR3, as DNA: TGTGCCATCAGTGAGTCGAATGTAGCAGGCCCCTACGAGCAGTACTTC. It codes for CAISESNVAGPYEQYF.

The chain employs TRBV30 and TRBJ1-1; unclear D gene. Germline-derived CDR1 and CDR2 are GTSNPN and SVGIG (reference sequence). The CDR3 spans 12 residues. The V end lost 0 bases, the J end lost 3 bases, and 5 bases lay between the germline ends. The CDR3 nucleotides are TGTGCCTGGAGTGTGTTAGACACTGAAGCTTTCTTT. Translation: CAWSVLDTEAFF.

The rearrangement uses TRBV29-1 and TRBJ1-4; D uncertain. CDR3 length: 12 amino acids. V lost 0 bases to trimming and J lost 5 bases, with 4 bases between them. Germline loops: CDR1 SQVTM, CDR2 ANQGSEA. The CDR3 nucleotides read TGCAGCGTTGAAGAAGACAATGAAAAACTGTTTTTT. Encoded protein: CSVEEDNEKLFF.

This clonotype was seen ten or more times. This sequence joins TRBV11-2 and TRBJ1-2, with TRBD1 matching over 9 bases. In germline, CDR1 is SGHAT, CDR2 FQNNGV. V lost 4 bases, J lost 3 bases, and 9 bases stayed unmatched. The CDR3 loop spans 16 amino acids. The CDR3 is CASSSGQGPPYYGYTF. The CDR3 DNA sequence: TGTGCCAGCAGCTCAGGACAGGGGCCTCCATACTATGGCTACACCTTC.

This clonotype has a handful of counts. The chain employs TRBV2 and TRBJ1-4; no firm D call. There are 11 residues in the CDR3. V was trimmed by 4 bases and J by 7 bases, leaving 4 bases between them. Looked up from germline, CDR1 is SNHLY and CDR2 is FYNNEI. CDR3 loop: CASSVVEKLFF. CDR3 coding DNA: TGTGCCAGCAGTGTAGTTGAAAAACTGTTTTTT.